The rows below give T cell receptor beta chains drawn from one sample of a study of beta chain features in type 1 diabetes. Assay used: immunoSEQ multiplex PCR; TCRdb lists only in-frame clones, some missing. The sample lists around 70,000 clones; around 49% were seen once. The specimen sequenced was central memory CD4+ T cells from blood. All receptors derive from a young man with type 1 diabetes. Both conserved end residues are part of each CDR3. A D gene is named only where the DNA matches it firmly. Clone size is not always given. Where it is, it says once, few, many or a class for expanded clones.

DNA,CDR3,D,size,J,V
TGTGCCAGCAGCTTAGCCATGAACACTGAAGCTTTCTTT,CASSLAMNTEAFF,.,few,TRBJ1-1,TRBV7-2
TGTGCCAGCAGCTTCGACAGGTTTGGCTACACCTTC,CASSFDRFGYTF,.,.,TRBJ1-2,TRBV7-2
TGTGCCAGCAGCTTCCCCCACTCCTATAATTCACCCCTCCACTTT,CASSFPHSYNSPLHF,.,few,TRBJ1-6,TRBV7-2
TGTGCCATCAGTGAGAATAGCGGGGGGGCAGGGGAGCAGTTCTTC,CAISENSGGAGEQFF,TRBD2,.,TRBJ2-1,TRBV10-3
TGTGCCAGCAGAAAAGAGGGGGATACAGGACTCCCCCTCCACTTT,CASRKEGDTGLPLHF,.,.,TRBJ1-6,TRBV2
TGTGCCAGCAACCGAAACGACAGGGGCTATGGCTACACCTTC,CASNRNDRGYGYTF,TRBD1,.,TRBJ1-2,TRBV6-1
TGTGCCAGCCGGGAAGGGGGCGCAGCCGGGGAGCTGTTTTTT,CASREGGAAGELFF,TRBD1,few,TRBJ2-2,TRBV6-1
TGTGCCAGCAGTTACTCCCAAGCGGGGGGTCAAGAGACCCAGTACTTC,CASSYSQAGGQETQYF,TRBD2,few,TRBJ2-5,TRBV6-5
TGCGCCAGCAGTGAGCGAGGTAGCTCCTACGAGCAGTACTTC,CASSERGSSYEQYF,.,once,TRBJ2-7,TRBV10-2
TGCAGCGTTGGGAGCCTGAACACCGGGGAGCTGTTTTTT,CSVGSLNTGELFF,.,.,TRBJ2-2,TRBV29-1
TGTGCCAGCAGCACCCGGACTAGCGCTCCCCCCGTGGGATGGTGTTGCGAGCAGTACTTC,CASSTRTSAPPVGWCCEQYF,TRBD2,.,TRBJ2-7,TRBV9
TGTGCCAGCAGGACCCAAACTAGCGGGAGGGCCGGGGAGCAGTACTTC,CASRTQTSGRAGEQYF,TRBD2,few,TRBJ2-7,TRBV2
TGTGCCAGCAGCTCTAACTCATATGGCTACACCTTC,CASSSNSYGYTF,.,few,TRBJ1-2,TRBV5-4
TGTGCCAGCAGTGCCCGGGGGGGCACAGATACGCAGTATTTT,CASSARGGTDTQYF,TRBD2,.,TRBJ2-3,TRBV6-1
TGTGCCAGTTGGGACAGGGGACCGTACGAGCAGTACTTC,CASWDRGPYEQYF,TRBD1,.,TRBJ2-7,TRBV6-1
TGTGCCAGCAGCTTAGCCTTACAGGGGACGGACCCCGGAGCTTTCTTT,CASSLALQGTDPGAFF,TRBD1,few,TRBJ1-1,TRBV7-9
TGTGCCAGCAGTGCCAGACAGGGGGCGGGGAATCAGCCCCAGCATTTT,CASSARQGAGNQPQHF,TRBD1,.,TRBJ1-5,TRBV6-1
TGTGCCAGCTCTGAGACCCCCACAGGGACAGATACGCAGTATTTT,CASSETPTGTDTQYF,.,.,TRBJ2-3,TRBV18
TGCGCCAGCAGCCGGAGTTCCAACATGAACACTGAAGCTTTCTTT,CASSRSSNMNTEAFF,.,.,TRBJ1-1,TRBV5-1
TGTGCCAGCAGTGGAAGCGGGTCCGGTGAGCAGTTCTTC,CASSGSGSGEQFF,.,.,TRBJ2-1,TRBV6-1
TGCGCCAGCAGCTTTACGACAGAAGAGACCCAGTACTTC,CASSFTTEETQYF,.,.,TRBJ2-5,TRBV5-1
TGTGCCAGCACTTTCTCGAGCTCCTACAATGAGCAGTTCTTC,CASTFSSSYNEQFF,.,.,TRBJ2-1,TRBV6-1
TGTGCCAGCAGTGCCTACTCTGGAAACACCATATATTTT,CASSAYSGNTIYF,.,.,TRBJ1-3,TRBV6-5
TGTGCCAGCAGTGACCGGGACAGGGTCTCCTACGAGCAGTACTTC,CASSDRDRVSYEQYF,TRBD1,.,TRBJ2-7,TRBV6-1
TGCGCCAGCAGCTTGGGGGCTAGCGGGGGCGGCACCTACGAGCAGTACTTC,CASSLGASGGGTYEQYF,TRBD2,.,TRBJ2-7,TRBV5-1
TGTGCCATCGAGGCGGGAGGCCACGAGCAGTACTTC,CAIEAGGHEQYF,TRBD2,.,TRBJ2-7,TRBV10-3
TGTGCCAGCATTTTTGAAAGGAGCTCCTACAATGAGCAGTTCTTC,CASIFERSSYNEQFF,.,.,TRBJ2-1,TRBV6-1
TGCAGCGTTGTGGGGACAGGGGGCGCGTCCGGGGAGCTGTTTTTT,CSVVGTGGASGELFF,TRBD1,few,TRBJ2-2,TRBV29-1
TGTGCCAGCAGCGTAGGTGGCGGGGGGCTGGGAATGGAGACCCAGTACTTC,CASSVGGGGLGMETQYF,TRBD2,.,TRBJ2-5,TRBV9
TGTGCCAGTAGTCTCGGCACTAGCGGAACCTACGAGCAGTACTTC,CASSLGTSGTYEQYF,TRBD2,.,TRBJ2-7,TRBV19
TGTGCCAGTAGCCGAGGACAGGGCCCTATAATCAATCAGCCCCAGCATTTT,CASSRGQGPIINQPQHF,TRBD1,.,TRBJ1-5,TRBV19
TGTGCCAGCAGTTTTGGTCCCGGGACTAGCGGGAGGAGTAATGAGCAGTTCTTC,CASSFGPGTSGRSNEQFF,TRBD2,.,TRBJ2-1,TRBV27
TGCGCCAGCAGCTTGGGGGAGTCTGAAGCTTTCTTT,CASSLGESEAFF,.,.,TRBJ1-1,TRBV5-1
TGTGCCAGCAGCTTCGGACAGGGGGCGACGGACACTGAAGCTTTCTTT,CASSFGQGATDTEAFF,TRBD1,.,TRBJ1-1,TRBV7-9
TGCGCCAGCAGCTTGAGACTAGCGAACACCGGGGAGCTGTTTTTT,CASSLRLANTGELFF,.,few,TRBJ2-2,TRBV5-1
TGTGCCAGCAGTTACCCAGACAGGGCCCTTAACTATGGCTACACCTTC,CASSYPDRALNYGYTF,TRBD1,few,TRBJ1-2,TRBV6-6
TGTGCCAGCAGCTTAGCTCAAGGGGGCGGGGAGACCCAGTACTTC,CASSLAQGGGETQYF,TRBD1,once,TRBJ2-5,TRBV11-2
TGTGCCAGCAGCTTGGACAGGGGGCATGGAGATACGCAGTATTTT,CASSLDRGHGDTQYF,TRBD1,.,TRBJ2-3,TRBV11-2
TGTGCCAGCAGCGTATATGCGGGAGGGCCTACCTACGAGCAGTACTTC,CASSVYAGGPTYEQYF,TRBD2,few,TRBJ2-7,TRBV9
TGTGCCAGCAGTTTACAGGACGGGGAGCTGTTTTTT,CASSLQDGELFF,.,.,TRBJ2-2,TRBV6-6
TGTGCCAGCTCACCTCCTGGGGAGCCCCAAGAGACCCAGTACTTC,CASSPPGEPQETQYF,.,few,TRBJ2-5,TRBV18
TGCGCCAGCAGCCAGGAGAGAGGGACAGGGAGCACAGATACGCAGTATTTT,CASSQERGTGSTDTQYF,TRBD1,.,TRBJ2-3,TRBV4-1